The 20 T cell receptor beta chains below were found in one sample sequenced in a study of T cell responses to AZD1222 COVID-19 vaccine. Here immunoSEQ multiplex PCR was the method, and the copy in TCRdb shows in-frame clones only, minus some. This sample yields around 110,000 clones, of which roughly 88% are seen a single time; under 4.5% belongs to the top ten. The sample in question was peripheral blood, obtained on day 0 of MenACWY control vaccination. The receptors originated from an adult in good health.

The rearrangement uses TRBV7-3 and TRBJ1-6; D unresolved. Trimming removed 1 base at V and 3 bases at J, with 7 bases between. CDR1 SGHTA and CDR2 FQGTGA come from the germline V gene. This CDR3 is built from 15 residues. The CDR3 DNA reads TGTGCCAGCAGCTTAATGGTGTTCTATAATTCACCCCTCCACTTT. As protein: CASSLMVFYNSPLHF.

This clone came up once. The chain couples TRBV28 to TRBJ2-1; possibly TRBD1 for D (5 bases). The CDR3 runs 13 residues. Trimming shortened V by 5 bases and J by 6 bases, and 11 bases separated the two germline ends. CDR1 is MDHEN and CDR2 is SYDVKM in the germline V gene. CDR3 DNA: TGTGCCAGCAGTCTAGGACAAACCAATGAGCAGTTCTTC. It is translated as CASSLGQTNEQFF.

J is TRBJ1-2 and V is TRBV7-3; D is perhaps TRBD1 (5 bases). This CDR3 contains 13 residues. Germline lookup yields CDR1 SGHTA and CDR2 FQGTGA. The V and J ends lost 2 bases and 6 bases respectively, with 10 bases between them. CDR3 in DNA: TGTGCCAGCAGCTTACAGGGTCTGGATGGCTACACCTTC. It is translated as CASSLQGLDGYTF.

The CDR3 nucleotides read TGTGCCAGCAGCTTGGTGGGACCAGATACGCAGTATTTT. This encodes CASSLVGPDTQYF. The chain is built from TRBV5-6 and TRBJ2-3; D is perhaps TRBD1 or TRBD2 (5 bases each). Germline-derived CDR1 and CDR2 are SGHDT and YYEEEE. The CDR3 totals 13 residues. V dropped 0 bases and J dropped 4 bases, with 6 bases sitting between them.

The rearrangement joins TRBV5-5 to TRBJ2-2, with a possible D match to TRBD2 (6 bases). The V gene lost 0 bases and the J gene lost 3 bases, with 12 bases spanning the gap. CDR1 is SGHKS, CDR2 YYEKEE, per germline (reference sequence). There are 16 residues in the CDR3. The CDR3 protein is CASSLEGGAYTGELFF. The CDR3 coding sequence is TGTGCCAGCAGCTTGGAGGGCGGGGCCTACACCGGGGAGCTGTTTTTT.

In this sample, this clone turned up once. The rearrangement uses TRBV7-2 and TRBJ1-4, with D unresolved. V was shortened by 1 base and J by 8 bases, with 17 bases between the two germline ends. The germline gives CDR1 SGHTA, CDR2 FQGNSA. The CDR3 spans 16 residues. The CDR3 nucleotides are TGTGCCAGCAGCTTAGACCCGGCGGGTCATATAGAAAAACTGTTTTTT. It translates to CASSLDPAGHIEKLFF.

The genes are TRBV6-2 or TRBV6-3 and TRBJ2-3; TRBD2 agrees at 7 bases. The CDR3 spans 18 residues. In germline, CDR1 is MNHEY, CDR2 SVGEGT. V trimming: 4 bases; J trimming: 0 bases; junction bases outside the gene matches: 13. The CDR3 protein is CASSSSILARGSTDTQYF. The CDR3 DNA reads as TGTGCCAGCAGTTCGTCTATACTAGCGCGGGGGAGCACAGATACGCAGTATTTT.

V usage is TRBV19 and J usage is TRBJ2-7; D unresolved. CDR1 is LNHDA and CDR2 is SQIVND in the germline V gene (reference sequence). V was pared by 5 bases and J by 9 bases, with 11 bases between. CDR3 length equals 11 residues. As DNA, the CDR3 is TGTGCCAGTAGTGCCGCCCATCGGCAGTACTTC. This gives the protein CASSAAHRQYF.

This clone has just one count. This chain links TRBV9 with TRBJ2-3; D not certain. Germline V gene data show CDR1 as SGDLS and CDR2 as YYNGEE. CDR3 length: 15 amino acids. V was cut by 3 bases and J by 0 bases, with 11 bases left in between. The chain's CDR3 is CASSARESSTDTQYF. In DNA form, the CDR3 reads TGTGCCAGCAGCGCCAGAGAATCTAGCACAGATACGCAGTATTTT.

J is TRBJ2-1 and V is TRBV2, with D tentatively TRBD2 (6 bases). This CDR3 comprises 12 residues. Trimming took off 2 bases at V and 12 bases at J, with 11 bases between the two ends. Germline CDR1 is SNHLY and CDR2 is FYNNEI. The CDR3 is CASSESTSRQFF. In DNA, the CDR3 is TGTGCCAGCAGTGAAAGTACTAGCCGGCAGTTCTTC.

This rearrangement joins TRBV7-8 to TRBJ1-5; D possibly corresponds to TRBD1 (5 bases). The CDR3 spans 16 residues. Per the germline V gene, CDR1 is SGHVS and CDR2 is FQNEAQ. The V and J ends lost 1 base and 7 bases respectively, with 17 bases between them. The DNA for the CDR3 is TGTGCCAGCAGCTTAGGAGTGGTAGGGGCCCCCCAGCCCCAGCATTTT. Translation: CASSLGVVGAPQPQHF.

The gene calls are TRBV29-1 and TRBJ2-3, with 7 nucleotides matching TRBD1. Germline CDR1 reads SQVTM; CDR2 reads ANQGSEA. The junction had 6 bases not matched to a gene; V was cut back by 0 bases and J by 6 bases. This CDR3 is built from 14 residues. The DNA for the CDR3 is TGCAGCGTTGAAGATCGAACAGGGGCGGATACGCAGTATTTT. This sequence encodes CSVEDRTGADTQYF.

The CDR3 is CASSLAGQGAGEQYF. The CDR3 DNA reads TGCGCCAGCAGCTTGGCGGGACAGGGGGCGGGGGAGCAGTACTTC. V is TRBV5-1 and J is TRBJ2-7; 12 bases map to TRBD1. This CDR3 contains 15 residues. V lost 0 bases, J lost 7 bases, and 5 bases stayed unmatched. CDR1 and CDR2 (germline): SGHRS, YFSETQ. The entire variable domain, with the rest obtained from reference TRBV5-1 and TRBJ2-7, is as follows: KAGVTQTPRYLIKTRGQQVTLSCSPISGHRSVSWYQQTPGQGLQFLFEYFSETQRNKGNFPGRFSGRQFSNSRSEMNVSTLELGDSALYLCASSLAGQGAGEQYFGPGTRLTVT.

The chain joins TRBV7-3 to TRBJ2-3; no definite D call. The CDR3 is 13 amino acids. The V gene lost 3 bases and the J gene lost 2 bases, with 6 bases spanning the gap. Germline V gene lookup returns CDR1 SGHTA and CDR2 FQGTGA. The CDR3 is CASSFQSTDTQYF. The CDR3 bases are TGTGCCAGCAGCTTTCAATCCACAGATACGCAGTATTTT.

The chain employs TRBV6-2 or TRBV6-3 and TRBJ1-5, with 11 bases lining up with TRBD1. V lost 0 bases to trimming and J lost 5 bases; unmatched junction nucleotides: 6. Per germline, CDR1 MNHEY and CDR2 SVGEGT. CDR3 length equals 17 residues. This chain's CDR3 is CASSYSKGTGGHQPQHF. The CDR3 bases are TGTGCCAGCAGTTACTCGAAAGGGACAGGGGGTCATCAGCCCCAGCATTTT.

This chain links TRBV7-2 with TRBJ1-2; maybe TRBD1 (5 bases). The CDR3 has 13 residues. The V gene's germline CDR1 is SGHTA and CDR2 FQGNSA. Trimming removed 1 base at V and 4 bases at J, with 7 bases between. The CDR3 region is CASSLGQSYGYTF. DNA of the CDR3: TGTGCCAGCAGCTTAGGACAGAGCTATGGCTACACCTTC.

V is TRBV4-1 and J is TRBJ2-2, with D maybe TRBD1 (6 bases). CDR1 and CDR2 from the germline V gene are MGHRA and YSYEKL. Trimming cost V 4 bases and J 1 base, with 10 bases left between them. The CDR3 spans 15 residues. The CDR3 is CASSLGHLNTGELFF. CDR3 DNA: TGCGCCAGCAGCCTGGGACACCTGAACACCGGGGAGCTGTTTTTT.

This chain joins TRBV5-1 and TRBJ2-6; D possibly corresponds to TRBD2 (6 bases). CDR3 size: 18 residues. Germline-derived CDR1 and CDR2 are SGHRS and YFSETQ. V was trimmed by 5 bases and J by 0 bases, leaving 18 bases between them. This CDR3 is CASRGFSGGNSGANVLTF. DNA of the CDR3: TGCGCCAGCAGGGGGTTCTCCGGCGGGAACTCTGGGGCCAACGTCCTGACTTTC. The whole variable domain, filled in from reference TRBV5-1 and TRBJ2-6, reads KAGVTQTPRYLIKTRGQQVTLSCSPISGHRSVSWYQQTPGQGLQFLFEYFSETQRNKGNFPGRFSGRQFSNSRSEMNVSTLELGDSALYLCASRGFSGGNSGANVLTFGAGSRLTVL.

The genes are TRBV6-2 or TRBV6-3 and TRBJ1-4, with 7 nucleotides matching TRBD1. This CDR3 has 20 amino acids. CDR1 MNHEY and CDR2 SVGEGT come from the germline V gene. With 4 bases clipped from V and 0 bases from J, the junction kept 17 bases outside the gene matches. The CDR3 spells CASSSPWGQKAVATNEKLFF. CDR3 sequence (DNA): TGTGCCAGCAGTTCACCGTGGGGACAGAAGGCAGTTGCAACTAATGAAAAACTGTTTTTT.

The chain carries TRBV6-5 and TRBJ2-1; 10 bases map to TRBD2. The CDR3 consists of 14 residues. The V segment lost 8 bases and the J segment 3 bases; nucleotides outside the gene matches: 4. The germline CDR1 and CDR2 sequences are MNHEY and SVGAGI. The CDR3 region is CASDPSGGYNEQFF. The CDR3 region has the DNA TGTGCCAGCGATCCTAGCGGGGGCTACAATGAGCAGTTCTTC.